Each of the 24 T cell receptor beta chains below was sequenced from the same sample in a study of T cells in Graves' hyperthyroidism and ophthalmopathy. RNA transcripts gave rise to amplified TCR beta CDR3 regions. The HTBI primer set served for first-round RT-PCR of the TCR CDR3. One entry per CDR3 protein, called by TCRdb with MiXCR from the multiplex PCR reads. The top ten clones hold about 14% of a sample with approximately 270,000 distinct CDR3 sequences, approximately 15% of them seen once. Sequencing input: blood. The receptors were sampled from a woman aged 40 to 55 with Graves' hyperthyroidism that later progressed to Graves' ophthalmopathy.

This clonotype showed up many times. The chain recombines TRBV27 with TRBJ2-4; D gene ambiguous. Trimming shortened V by 6 bases and J by 8 bases, and 17 bases separated the two germline ends. CDR1 and CDR2 (germline): MNHEY, SMNVEV (reference sequence). This CDR3 comprises 14 residues. The CDR3 DNA sequence: TGTGCCAGCAGCCCGACGGAGTACATATACATTCAGTACTTC. Its translation: CASSPTEYIYIQYF.

The table lists this clonotype with many counts. This chain joins TRBV20-1 and TRBJ2-3; 9 bases fit TRBD1. Germline lookup yields CDR1 DFQATT and CDR2 SNEGSKA (reference sequence). V lost 6 bases and J lost 0; bases outside the gene matches: 16. The CDR3 is 18 residues long. The CDR3 region is CSADPTGGVVTSTDTQYF. In DNA form, the CDR3 reads TGCAGTGCCGATCCAACAGGGGGCGTGGTAACTAGCACAGATACGCAGTATTTT.

In its sample, this clonotype was seen a few times. The genes are TRBV20-1 and TRBJ1-5, with D unresolved. Germline CDR1 reads DFQATT; CDR2 reads SNEGSKA (reference sequence). Trimming shortened V by 1 base and J by 7 bases, and 26 bases separated the two germline ends. The CDR3 spans 18 residues. In DNA, the CDR3 is TGCAGTGCTAGAGGTTCCCAAGAAAAAGGCTTTTTCAGGCAGCCCCAGCATTTT. Protein product: CSARGSQEKGFFRQPQHF.

In its sample, this clonotype was seen once. This chain connects TRBV9 to TRBJ2-7; 7 bases line up with TRBD1. V shed 4 bases, J shed 0 bases, and the junction held 4 bases outside the gene matches. The CDR3 extends over 14 amino acids. Germline CDR1 reads SGDLS; CDR2 reads YYNGEE. CDR3 sequence reads: CASSMTGSSYEQYF. The CDR3 DNA reads TGTGCCAGCAGCATGACAGGGAGCTCCTACGAGCAGTACTTC.

This clonotype was counted many times. The chain employs TRBV28 and TRBJ2-1, with D possibly being TRBD2 (6 bases). Germline assignment: CDR1 MDHEN and CDR2 SYDVKM. Trimming stripped 5 bases from V and 4 bases from J, with 9 bases between. The CDR3 runs to 13 residues. CDR3 sequence: CASSGRGYNEQFF. CDR3 sequence (DNA): TGTGCCAGCAGTGGCCGGGGGTACAATGAGCAGTTCTTC.

There are many counts of this clonotype. CDR3 bases: TGTGCCAGCAGTCCCAACCTAGCTATCGGCGAGCAGTACTTC. Its translation: CASSPNLAIGEQYF. The gene calls are TRBV2 and TRBJ2-7; D may be TRBD2 (5 bases). V shed 5 bases and J shed 6 bases, with 17 bases lying between them. This CDR3 is 14 amino acids long. The V gene's germline CDR1 is SNHLY and CDR2 FYNNEI.

Only a few counts were recorded for this clonotype. The V and J genes are TRBV9 and TRBJ2-2; D gene ambiguous. Trimming cost V 1 base and J 7 bases, with 8 bases left between them. Germline V gene sequence: CDR1 SGDLS, CDR2 YYNGEE. The length of the CDR3 is 13 residues. Here the CDR3 DNA reads TGTGCCAGCAGCGTACTACAGAACGGGGAGCTGTTTTTT. This codes for CASSVLQNGELFF.

This clonotype was recorded at least ten times. The gene calls are TRBV9 and TRBJ1-2; D is undetermined. Trimming pared 0 bases from V and 2 bases from J, leaving 8 bases between. From germline, CDR1 is SGDLS and CDR2 YYNGEE. This CDR3 spans 14 amino acids. In DNA form, the CDR3 reads TGTGCCAGCAGCGTAGCAGTAGAGAACTATGGCTACACCTTC. Its translation: CASSVAVENYGYTF.

This clonotype has at least ten counts. The chain combines TRBV20-1 with TRBJ2-7, with D uncertain. Germline CDR1 DFQATT, CDR2 SNEGSKA (reference sequence). Trimming left V 6 bases short and J 2 bases short, with 8 bases between. The CDR3 has 11 residues. The CDR3 region has the DNA TGCAGTGCCCTTTTGGCCTACGAGCAGTACTTC. Amino acid sequence: CSALLAYEQYF.

This clonotype was observed many times. The chain links TRBV29-1 to TRBJ2-7; D is ambiguous. The CDR3 has 12 residues. Germline V gene lookup returns CDR1 SQVTM and CDR2 ANQGSEA. Trimming took 7 bases from V and 0 from J, leaving 10 bases between them. In DNA, the CDR3 is TGCAGCGGACTCCTCTACTCCTACGAGCAGTACTTC. It yields the protein CSGLLYSYEQYF.

The rearrangement uses TRBV11-2 and TRBJ2-1; D assignment may be TRBD1 or TRBD2 (5 bases each). Germline CDR1 reads SGHAT; CDR2 reads FQNNGV. V lost 4 bases and J 0 bases, leaving 10 bases between the germline ends. This CDR3 is 15 amino acids long. The CDR3 coding sequence is TGTGCCAGCAGCTACGAGGGGAGCTCCTACAATGAGCAGTTCTTC. Its translation: CASSYEGSSYNEQFF. Filled out from reference TRBV11-2 and TRBJ2-1, the complete variable domain reads EAGVAQSPRYKIIEKRQSVAFWCNPISGHATLYWYQQILGQGPKLLIQFQNNGVVDDSQLPKDRFSAERLKGVDSTLKIQPAKLEDSAVYLCASSYEGSSYNEQFFGPGTRLTVL.

This clonotype has ten or more counts. An end of the junction differs from the germline gene, which may be a read error. This chain joins TRBV5-1 and TRBJ2-7; a possible D gene is TRBD2 (5 bases). The V gene's germline CDR1 is SGHRS and CDR2 YFSETQ. The CDR3 loop spans 12 amino acids. CDR3 bases: TGTGCCAGCAGCTTAGAGGGTTACGAGCAGTACTTC. As protein: CASSLEGYEQYF.

In its sample, this clonotype was seen a few times. The V call is TRBV7-8, the J call TRBJ2-5; D is possibly TRBD1 or TRBD2 (6 bases each). Germline V gives CDR1 SGHVS, CDR2 FQNEAQ. With 2 bases removed from V and 10 bases from J, the gap between germline ends came to 23 bases. This CDR3 contains 16 residues. CDR3 DNA: TGTGCCAGCAGCTTATCGGCAGGGGCCGGGGGAGAGGACCAGTACTTC. Translated: CASSLSAGAGGEDQYF.

Note on this clonotype: A clone one base away is much larger, so this may be a read error. The chain recombines TRBV29-1 with TRBJ2-1, with D possibly matching TRBD2 (6 bases). CDR3 length equals 13 residues. CDR1 and CDR2 (germline): SQVTM, ANQGSEA. Trimming shortened V by 7 bases and J by 8 bases, and 18 bases separated the two germline ends. The CDR3 sequence: CSALSGSRDEQFF. The CDR3, as DNA: TGCAGCGCATTATCCGGGAGCCGGGATGAGCAGTTCTTC.

This clonotype has only a few counts. The chain combines TRBV27 with TRBJ2-7; TRBD1 aligns across 8 bases. CDR1 MNHEY and CDR2 SMNVEV come from the germline V gene (reference sequence). The CDR3 runs to 15 residues. V lost 5 bases and J lost 3; bases outside the gene matches: 9. In DNA, the CDR3 is TGTGCCAGCAGTCAAATCGGACAGGGCGTCTACGAGCAGTACTTC. Its translation is CASSQIGQGVYEQYF.

This clonotype has ten or more counts. The chain carries TRBV15 and TRBJ2-7; possible D gene TRBD2, 5 bases. The germline gives CDR1 LNHNV, CDR2 YYDKDF (reference sequence). V lost 0 bases, J lost 2 bases, and 17 bases lay in between. CDR3 length: 17 amino acids. CDR3 loop: CATSRDYGFRGTYEQYF. The CDR3 nucleotides are TGTGCCACCAGCAGAGATTACGGTTTTCGGGGAACCTACGAGCAGTACTTC.

This clonotype has at least ten counts. The chain is built from TRBV30 and TRBJ1-1, with D uncertain. This CDR3 is built from 14 residues. V was clipped by 8 bases and J by 0 bases, with 16 bases between them. Looked up from germline, CDR1 is GTSNPN and CDR2 is SVGIG (reference sequence). This chain's CDR3 is CAGQFTLMNTEAFF. Written as DNA, the CDR3 is TGTGCCGGGCAGTTCACACTCATGAACACTGAAGCTTTCTTT.

This clonotype came up many times. The chain recombines TRBV3-1 with TRBJ1-1, with unresolved D. CDR1 is LGHDT, CDR2 YNNKEL, per germline (reference sequence). This CDR3 region has 16 residues. The V gene lost 0 bases and the J gene lost 3 bases, with 14 bases spanning the gap. The CDR3 is CASSQDRVSGYTEAFF. The DNA of the CDR3 is TGTGCCAGCAGCCAAGACCGCGTTTCGGGGTACACTGAAGCTTTCTTT. Drawing the rest from reference TRBV3-1 and TRBJ1-1, the complete variable domain is DTAVSQTPKYLVTQMGNDKSIKCEQNLGHDTMYWYKQDSKKFLKIMFSYNNKELIINETVPNRFSPKSPDKAHLNLHINSLELGDSAVYFCASSQDRVSGYTEAFFGQGTRLTVV.

This clonotype was seen only a few times. Germline and junction disagree at one end, which may indicate a read error. This sequence joins TRBV5-8 and TRBJ1-1; no reliable D call. The germline V gene has CDR1 SGHTS and CDR2 YDEGEE. The CDR3 totals 14 residues. As DNA, the CDR3 is TGTGCCAGCAGCTTTTGGCGGGAGAACGCTGAAGCTTTCTTT. Amino acid sequence: CASSFWRENAEAFF.

This clonotype was observed at least ten times. The rearrangement links TRBV28 to TRBJ2-1, with a tentative D call TRBD1 (5 bases). The V gene's germline CDR1 is MDHEN and CDR2 SYDVKM. V was clipped by 5 bases and J by 0 bases, with 17 bases between them. The CDR3 covers 17 residues. The CDR3, as DNA: TGTGCCAGCAGTCCTCAGGGTTCCGTACTCTCCTACAATGAGCAGTTCTTC. It encodes CASSPQGSVLSYNEQFF.

This clonotype has a count of ten or more. This chain uses TRBV27 with TRBJ2-3; D is unclear. Germline loops: CDR1 MNHEY, CDR2 SMNVEV (reference sequence). The CDR3 length is 15 residues. V dropped 6 bases and J dropped 0 bases, with 13 bases sitting between them. CDR3 coding DNA: TGTGCCAGCAGAAAAGAGATTTCTAGCACAGATACGCAGTATTTT. Residues: CASRKEISSTDTQYF.

As regards this clonotype: The conserved phenylalanine or tryptophan is not found at the CDR3 terminus, so this likely reflects a read error. The genes are TRBV19 and TRBJ2-2, with D perhaps matching TRBD1 (5 bases). This CDR3 is 15 amino acids long. V was cut by 6 bases and J by 0 bases, with 11 bases left in between. CDR1 and CDR2 (germline): LNHDA, SQIVND (reference sequence). CDR3 coding DNA: TGTGCCAGTAGGACAGTCATTTCGAACACCGGGGAGCTGTTTCTT. Translated, it gives CASRTVISNTGELFL.

J is TRBJ2-2 and V is TRBV15; D may be TRBD2 (6 bases). Germline CDR1 reads LNHNV; CDR2 reads YYDKDF (reference sequence). V lost 0 bases and J 3 bases, leaving 17 bases between the germline ends. The CDR3 consists of 18 residues. CDR3 DNA sequence: TGTGCCACCAGCAGAGATGAGGCGGTTCGGGAGTACACCGGGGAGCTGTTTTTT. Its translation: CATSRDEAVREYTGELFF.

This clonotype was seen ten or more times. The V gene is TRBV6-1, the J gene TRBJ2-1, with 15 bases that match TRBD2. V lost 4 bases and J lost 4; bases outside the gene matches: 14. Per the germline V gene, CDR1 is MNHNS and CDR2 is SASEGT. The CDR3 length is 20 residues. DNA for the CDR3: TGTGCCAGCAGTGGGAGACCGGGACTAGCGGGAGGCCGTAAATACAATGAGCAGTTCTTC. Translation gives CASSGRPGLAGGRKYNEQFF.